This paragraph reports one T cell receptor (beta chain). This entry is derived from a study of blood T cell repertoires in COVID-19. Across the study: Samples representing acute and convalescent COVID-19 were sourced from the United States, Italy and Spain.

This table comes from immunoSEQ multiplex PCR, and its TCRdb copy is limited to in-frame clones, with some not included. The table lists 98,000 or so clones, about 89% of them singletons. Germline assignment: CDR1 DFQATT and CDR2 SNEGSKA (reference sequence). The CDR3 is 11 residues long. Trimming stripped 7 bases from V and 6 bases from J, with 12 bases between. Sample: peripheral blood. The chain combines TRBV20-1 with TRBJ1-2; D is perhaps TRBD1 (5 bases). The sequence was obtained from a human donor in a cohort sampled during active COVID-19. The CDR3 DNA is TGCAGTGGCGACAGATTAGATGGCTACACCTTC. Translated: CSGDRLDGYTF.